Following are 32 T cell receptor beta chains from one sample sequenced in a study of neoadjuvant anti-PD-1 for oral cavity cancer. This table comes from immunoSEQ multiplex PCR, and its TCRdb copy is limited to in-frame clones, with some not included. The sample has about 72,000 clones, more than 70% seen once. The source was PBMCs, collected before nivolumab (anti-PD-1) treatment. These receptor sequences come from a person between 35 and 79 years old with oral cavity squamous cell carcinoma.

The rearrangement links TRBV4-1 to TRBJ1-5; no definite D call. The CDR3 runs to 16 residues. Germline CDR1 MGHRA, CDR2 YSYEKL. V lost 4 bases, J lost 4 bases, and 17 bases lay in between. The chain's CDR3 is CASSRFLAALNQPQHF. The CDR3 coding sequence is TGCGCCAGCAGCCGATTTTTGGCCGCGCTAAATCAGCCCCAGCATTTT.

The chain is built from TRBV10-2 and TRBJ1-1; D gene ambiguous. V lost 5 bases to trimming and J lost 0 bases, with 4 bases between them. The germline gives CDR1 WSHSY, CDR2 SAAADI. The CDR3 is 12 residues long. CDR3 coding DNA: TGCGCCAGCAGTACTCTGAACACTGAAGCTTTCTTT. Translated, it gives CASSTLNTEAFF.

The chain carries TRBV30 and TRBJ2-7; D is possibly TRBD1 or TRBD2 (5 bases each). The germline V gene encodes CDR1 GTSNPN and CDR2 SVGIG (reference sequence). The V end lost 1 base, the J end lost 7 bases, and 23 bases lay between the germline ends. This CDR3 contains 16 residues. The CDR3 sequence: CAWSGGPTIFLEEQYF. The CDR3 region has the DNA TGTGCCTGGAGTGGGGGACCGACTATTTTCCTTGAAGAGCAGTACTTC. Drawing the rest from reference TRBV30 and TRBJ2-7, the complete variable domain is SQTIHQWPATLVQPVGSPLSLECTVEGTSNPNLYWYRQAAGRGLQLLFYSVGIGQISSEVPQNLSASRPQDRQFILSSKKLLLSDSGFYLCAWSGGPTIFLEEQYFGPGTRLTVT.

The V call is TRBV5-1, the J call TRBJ2-7, with D perhaps TRBD1 (5 bases). V lost 3 bases, J lost 1 base, and 14 bases lay in between. The CDR3 contains 15 residues. CDR1 is SGHRS and CDR2 is YFSETQ in the germline V gene. CDR3 in DNA: TGCGCCAGCAGCTCCGGATACAGACAGTCCTACGAGCAGTACTTC. Protein product: CASSSGYRQSYEQYF.

DNA of the CDR3: TGCGCCAGCAAACCCCAGCGGAGCACAGATACGCAGTATTTT. Amino acid sequence: CASKPQRSTDTQYF. V usage is TRBV5-1 and J usage is TRBJ2-3, with D perhaps matching TRBD2 (5 bases). CDR1 is SGHRS and CDR2 is YFSETQ in the germline V gene. The CDR3 runs 14 residues. The ends were cut back, 6 bases at V and 0 bases at J, with 11 bases in the middle.

DNA of the CDR3: TGTGCCAGAAGCCTGAGGGGGATAAACACTGAAGCTTTCTTT. Amino acid sequence: CARSLRGINTEAFF. V and J are TRBV5-3 and TRBJ1-1; a weak D match, TRBD1 (6 bases). TRBV5-3 is sorted into the ORF group, with uncertain function. CDR3 length: 14 amino acids. Trimming pared 4 bases from V and 2 bases from J, leaving 12 bases between.

J is TRBJ1-2 and V is TRBV11-1; TRBD1 matches at 7 bases. Germline V gene sequence: CDR1 SGHAT, CDR2 FQDESV (reference sequence). Trimming took 1 base from V and 2 from J; bases not matched to a gene: 1. The CDR3 spans 14 residues. The CDR3 protein is CASSLGDRNYGYTF. CDR3 coding DNA: TGTGCCAGCAGCTTAGGGGACAGAAACTATGGCTACACCTTC.

This clone occurred many times. This chain links TRBV4-1 with TRBJ1-6; D is unresolved. Germline V gene lookup returns CDR1 MGHRA and CDR2 YSYEKL. CDR3 size: 17 residues. V dropped 1 base and J dropped 8 bases, with 18 bases sitting between them. The CDR3 here is CASSQVGSQSPYSPLHF. The CDR3 DNA follows: TGCGCCAGCAGCCAAGTCGGCTCACAGAGCCCCTATTCACCCCTCCACTTT.

V and J are TRBV25-1 and TRBJ1-2; D possibly corresponds to TRBD1 (5 bases). This CDR3 comprises 13 residues. The germline CDR1 and CDR2 sequences are MGHDK and SYGVNS. V shed 6 bases and J shed 4 bases, with 12 bases lying between them. The CDR3 spells CASRGTARYGYTF. In nucleotides, the CDR3 is TGTGCCAGCAGGGGGACGGCTCGCTATGGCTACACCTTC.

The chain recombines TRBV5-8 with TRBJ1-2; no clear D gene. Germline V gene lookup returns CDR1 SGHTS and CDR2 YDEGEE. Trimming shortened V by 10 bases and J by 2 bases, and 15 bases separated the two germline ends. There are 13 residues in the CDR3. The DNA of the CDR3 is TGTGCCCTTGTACGGCTCCCCAACTATGGCTACACCTTC. Translating gives CALVRLPNYGYTF.

V and J are TRBV10-2 and TRBJ2-7; D is tentatively TRBD1 or TRBD2 (5 bases each). Germline loops: CDR1 WSHSY, CDR2 SAAADI. There are 15 residues in the CDR3. V shed 8 bases and J shed 2 bases, with 19 bases lying between them. DNA of the CDR3: TGCGCCAGCGTGGGGGTGTGGGAGCCCCCCTACGAGCAGTACTTC. Protein product: CASVGVWEPPYEQYF.

The rearrangement joins TRBV10-2 to TRBJ2-7; D not resolved. The germline CDR1 and CDR2 sequences are WSHSY and SAAADI. The CDR3 contains 14 residues. V lost 3 bases, J lost 5 bases, and 14 bases lay in between. In DNA, the CDR3 is TGCGCCAGCAGTGATACCCTCGGCGTCAACGAGCAGTACTTC. The encoded protein is CASSDTLGVNEQYF.

The chain has TRBV11-2 and TRBJ2-3, with D uncertain. From germline, CDR1 is SGHAT and CDR2 FQNNGV. The CDR3 totals 12 residues. V dropped 5 bases and J dropped 2 bases, with 5 bases sitting between them. The CDR3 here is CASSQNTDTQYF. The CDR3 DNA reads as TGTGCCAGCAGCCAAAACACAGATACGCAGTATTTT.

The chain is built from TRBV7-6 and TRBJ2-2; 7 bases align to TRBD2. CDR3 size: 13 residues. The V gene's germline CDR1 is SGHVS and CDR2 FNYEAQ. V was pared by 8 bases and J by 0 bases, with 0 bases of the junction left unmatched. The CDR3 region is CASGGANTGELFF. For the CDR3, the DNA is TGTGCCAGCGGGGGGGCGAACACCGGGGAGCTGTTTTTT.

This chain uses TRBV10-3 with TRBJ2-1, with 12 bases that match TRBD2. Germline loops: CDR1 ENHRY, CDR2 SYGVKD. This CDR3 spans 15 amino acids. V lost 10 bases, J lost 5 bases, and 9 bases stayed unmatched. CDR3 DNA: TGTGCCACCCTCCTAGCGGGGGGGAGAGACAATGAGCAGTTCTTC. Translation gives CATLLAGGRDNEQFF.

The chain links TRBV5-4 to TRBJ1-3, with 7 bases fitting TRBD1. With 0 bases clipped from V and 2 bases from J, the junction kept 5 bases outside the gene matches. Looked up from germline, CDR1 is SGHNT and CDR2 is YYREEE (reference sequence). The CDR3 extends over 16 amino acids. CDR3 residues: CASSLDPTGAGNTIYF. Here the CDR3 DNA reads TGTGCCAGCAGCTTGGATCCCACAGGGGCTGGAAACACCATATATTTT. The variable domain in full, with the rest retrieved from reference TRBV5-4 and TRBJ1-3, is ETGVTQSPTHLIKTRGQQVTLRCSSQSGHNTVSWYQQALGQGPQFIFQYYREEENGRGNFPPRFSGLQFPNYSSELNVNALELDDSALYLCASSLDPTGAGNTIYFGEGSWLTVV.

J is TRBJ2-7 and V is TRBV6-5, with 9 bases fitting TRBD2. From germline, CDR1 is MNHEY and CDR2 SVGAGI. Trimming at V came to 0 bases and at J to 4 bases, leaving 7 bases not matched to a gene. There are 16 residues in the CDR3. In nucleotides, the CDR3 is TGTGCCAGCAGTTACTCGTCGGCGGGGGGGCGGTACGAGCAGTACTTC. Amino acid sequence: CASSYSSAGGRYEQYF.

The chain joins TRBV29-1 to TRBJ2-7; TRBD1 is a possible D gene (6 bases). Trimming took off 4 bases at V and 7 bases at J, with 20 bases between the two ends. The CDR3 spans 14 residues. Per the germline V gene, CDR1 is SQVTM and CDR2 is ANQGSEA. In DNA form, the CDR3 reads TGCAGCGTTGGCAGGGGTAGAGGGGCTCGGGAGCAGTACTTC. This codes for CSVGRGRGAREQYF.

The V and J genes are TRBV13 and TRBJ2-7; the D is unclear. Germline V gene lookup returns CDR1 PRHDT and CDR2 FYEKMQ (reference sequence). The CDR3 has 14 amino acids. Trimming removed 4 bases from V and 2 bases from J, with 12 bases in between. CDR3 residues: CASSSIGLPYEQYF. Here the CDR3 DNA reads TGTGCCAGCAGCTCGATAGGGCTACCCTACGAGCAGTACTTC. The whole variable domain, filled in from reference TRBV13 and TRBJ2-7, reads AAGVIQSPRHLIKEKRETATLKCYPIPRHDTVYWYQQGPGQDPQFLISFYEKMQSDKGSIPDRFSAQQFSDYHSELNMSSLELGDSALYFCASSSIGLPYEQYFGPGTRLTVT.

This rearrangement joins TRBV6-6 to TRBJ2-1, with D perhaps TRBD2 (5 bases). The V end lost 4 bases, the J end lost 7 bases, and 11 bases lay between the germline ends. The CDR3 is 13 residues long. Germline values: CDR1 MNHNY, CDR2 SVGAGI (reference sequence). The chain's CDR3 is CASSWELENEQFF. The CDR3 DNA reads as TGTGCCAGCAGTTGGGAGTTAGAAAATGAGCAGTTCTTC.

This chain's CDR3 is CAWCGGAASPLHF. CDR3 in DNA: TGTGCCTGGTGTGGGGGGGCGGCTTCACCCCTCCACTTT. V gene TRBV30 combines with J gene TRBJ1-6, with a weak D call TRBD1 (6 bases). V was pared by 5 bases and J by 9 bases, with 14 bases between. Per the germline V gene, CDR1 is GTSNPN and CDR2 is SVGIG (reference sequence). There are 13 residues in the CDR3.

This chain connects TRBV30 to TRBJ2-1, with 10 bases fitting TRBD2. V trimming: 8 bases; J trimming: 7 bases; junction bases outside the gene matches: 8. Germline V lookup: CDR1 GTSNPN, CDR2 SVGIG (reference sequence). The CDR3 is 13 residues long. CDR3 DNA: TGTGCCCGCCGGCTAGCGGGGGCAAATGAGCAGTTCTTC. It codes for CARRLAGANEQFF.

The gene calls are TRBV11-3 and TRBJ1-1, with TRBD1 as a possible D gene (6 bases). This CDR3 has 17 residues. The germline V gene encodes CDR1 SGHNT and CDR2 YENEEA. The ends were cut back, 1 base at V and 4 bases at J, with 19 bases in the middle. The CDR3 protein is CASSLGGPGAGGTEAFF. The CDR3 coding sequence is TGTGCCAGCAGCTTAGGGGGACCGGGGGCGGGAGGCACTGAAGCTTTCTTT.

This chain connects TRBV11-3 to TRBJ2-1; 8 positions match TRBD2. Germline V CDR1 and CDR2: SGHNT, YENEEA. With 0 bases clipped from V and 7 bases from J, the junction kept 5 bases outside the gene matches. The CDR3 runs to 15 residues. The CDR3 DNA sequence: TGTGCCAGCAGCTTAGATCGGGCTAGCGGGAATGAGCAGTTCTTC. It encodes CASSLDRASGNEQFF.

The CDR3 sequence: CASSPLAGSSYEQYF. The CDR3, as DNA: TGTGCCAGCAGTCCCTTAGCGGGAAGCTCCTACGAGCAGTACTTC. The chain couples TRBV27 to TRBJ2-7, with TRBD2 matching over 8 bases. Germline CDR1 is MNHEY and CDR2 is SMNVEV (reference sequence). The V gene end was trimmed by 5 bases and the J gene end by 0 bases; junction bases not matched to a gene: 6. The CDR3 is made up of 15 amino acids.

V is TRBV29-1 and J is TRBJ2-1; perhaps TRBD2 as D (7 bases). The length of the CDR3 is 14 residues. Germline V gene data show CDR1 as SQVTM and CDR2 as ANQGSEA. The ends were cut back, 1 base at V and 9 bases at J, with 16 bases in the middle. The CDR3 spells CSVEARGADGEQFF. The CDR3 nucleotides are TGCAGCGTTGAAGCTCGGGGGGCGGACGGTGAGCAGTTCTTC.

This chain links TRBV28 with TRBJ2-7; TRBD2 aligns across 7 bases. V dropped 8 bases and J dropped 3; count of bases not matched to a gene: 10. The germline V gene has CDR1 MDHEN and CDR2 SYDVKM. The CDR3 contains 14 residues. CDR3 bases: TGTGCCAGCGGACCCGGGGCTAGCGGCTACGAGCAGTACTTC. Residues: CASGPGASGYEQYF.

This chain connects TRBV15 to TRBJ1-5; 7 nucleotides align to TRBD1. In germline, CDR1 is LNHNV, CDR2 YYDKDF (reference sequence). CDR3 length: 13 amino acids. V lost 5 bases to trimming and J lost 2 bases; unmatched junction nucleotides: 0. The CDR3 nucleotides read TGTGCCACCAGCCAGGGGGGCAATCAGCCCCAGCATTTT. It translates to CATSQGGNQPQHF.

The genes are TRBV7-3 and TRBJ2-7; D perhaps matches TRBD2 (6 bases). CDR3 length: 15 amino acids. V was trimmed by 1 base and J by 3 bases, leaving 13 bases between them. Looked up from germline, CDR1 is SGHTA and CDR2 is FQGTGA. This CDR3 reads CASSLMAGRNYEQYF. CDR3 DNA sequence: TGTGCCAGCAGCTTAATGGCGGGAAGAAACTACGAGCAGTACTTC.

The CDR3 reads CASSLQIAGEGEQFF. As DNA, the CDR3 is TGCGCCAGCAGTCTTCAAATAGCGGGAGAGGGTGAGCAGTTCTTC. This chain joins TRBV5-1 and TRBJ2-1; 9 nucleotides line up with TRBD2. Germline V gives CDR1 SGHRS, CDR2 YFSETQ. The V segment lost 5 bases and the J segment 9 bases; nucleotides outside the gene matches: 12. CDR3 length equals 15 residues.

The chain recombines TRBV10-2 with TRBJ2-7; D is unclear. CDR3 length: 15 residues. V lost 0 bases, J lost 3 bases, and 12 bases lay in between. CDR1 is WSHSY, CDR2 SAAADI, per germline. The CDR3, as DNA: TGCGCCAGCAGTGAGTCGATTACCAGCTACTACGAGCAGTACTTC. This encodes CASSESITSYYEQYF.

This clone occurred a few times. The chain is built from TRBV5-1 and TRBJ1-1, with unresolved D. V gave up 4 bases and J gave up 1 base, with 8 bases separating them. The CDR3 loop spans 13 amino acids. CDR1 is SGHRS and CDR2 is YFSETQ in the germline V gene. The CDR3 sequence is CASSTGWNTEAFF. Written as DNA, the CDR3 is TGCGCCAGCAGCACCGGATGGAACACTGAAGCTTTCTTT.